Listed here are 23 T cell receptor beta chains from one sample, sequenced in a study of T cell changes during pregnancy in multiple sclerosis. The repertoire was sequenced with immunoSEQ multiplex PCR; TCRdb's copy has only in-frame clones and lacks some. The sample consists of more than 10,000 clones, approximately 88% of them appearing once. The sample was CD8+ T cells from peripheral blood mononuclear cells, taken in the second trimester of pregnancy. These receptors all stem from a female donor in good health, enrolled as a control in a pregnancy study.

V and J are TRBV19 and TRBJ2-1, with 8 bases that match TRBD2. Germline lookup yields CDR1 LNHDA and CDR2 SQIVND (reference sequence). Trimming removed 7 bases from V and 0 bases from J; junction bases left unmatched: 8. This CDR3 is built from 16 residues. The CDR3 protein is CASTQRGSSSYNEQFF. The CDR3 DNA follows: TGTGCCAGTACCCAGCGGGGGTCGAGCTCCTACAATGAGCAGTTCTTC.

CDR3 sequence: CASSFDVTGEQYF. For the CDR3, the DNA is TGTGCCAGCAGTTTCGACGTGACGGGGGAGCAGTACTTC. The rearrangement links TRBV27 to TRBJ2-7, with TRBD2 as a possible D gene (5 bases). The germline V gene encodes CDR1 MNHEY and CDR2 SMNVEV (reference sequence). Deletions cut 3 bases from V and 7 bases from J, with 13 bases between. The CDR3 extends over 13 amino acids.

The rearrangement uses TRBV30 and TRBJ2-5; 8 positions match TRBD1. The CDR3 sequence is 12 residues long. The junction had 4 bases not matched to a gene; V was cut back by 5 bases and J by 5 bases. The germline V gene has CDR1 GTSNPN and CDR2 SVGIG (reference sequence). CDR3 DNA sequence: TGTGCCTGGGGGGGGACAGGTGAGACCCAGTACTTC. Amino acid sequence: CAWGGTGETQYF. The full variable domain, with the rest looked up from reference TRBV30 and TRBJ2-5, is SQTIHQWPATLVQPVGSPLSLECTVEGTSNPNLYWYRQAAGRGLQLLFYSVGIGQISSEVPQNLSASRPQDRQFILSSKKLLLSDSGFYLCAWGGTGETQYFGPGTRLLVL.

The chain combines TRBV4-1 with TRBJ1-3; D ambiguous. V was shortened by 1 base and J by 2 bases, with 9 bases between the two germline ends. This CDR3 has 15 amino acids. Per germline, CDR1 MGHRA and CDR2 YSYEKL. CDR3 nucleotides: TGCGCCAGCAGCCAAGTATATCAGGCTGGAAACACCATATATTTT. Its translation is CASSQVYQAGNTIYF.

J is TRBJ2-2 and V is TRBV4-3; D is possibly TRBD2 (5 bases). In germline, CDR1 is LGHNA, CDR2 YSLEER. The V end was cut by 1 base, the J end by 4 bases, with 10 bases between. The CDR3 consists of 15 residues. For the CDR3, the DNA is TGCGCCAGCAGCCAAGGTGGACTTATCACCGGGGAGCTGTTTTTT. Protein product: CASSQGGLITGELFF.

The gene calls are TRBV27 and TRBJ2-1, with 8 positions matching TRBD2. Germline assignment: CDR1 MNHEY and CDR2 SMNVEV (reference sequence). The CDR3 runs to 17 residues. V shed 5 bases, J shed 0 bases, and the junction held 9 bases outside the gene matches. The CDR3 spells CASSRRSGESSYNEQFF. The DNA for the CDR3 is TGTGCCAGCAGTCGACGTAGCGGGGAGAGCTCCTACAATGAGCAGTTCTTC.

As to this clone: The sample holds other DNA sequences that translate to the same CDR3. J is TRBJ2-1 and V is TRBV6-1; 8 bases fit TRBD2. The CDR3 runs to 15 residues. Unmatched junction bases numbered 0, after V lost 2 bases and J lost 0 bases. The germline gives CDR1 MNHNS, CDR2 SASEGT. The CDR3 nucleotides are TGTGCCAGCAGTGAACTAGCGGGCTCCTACAATGAGCAGTTCTTC. It encodes CASSELAGSYNEQFF.

This clone was seen only a few times. The chain carries TRBV4-1 and TRBJ2-2; TRBD2 matches 10 bases. Germline loops: CDR1 MGHRA, CDR2 YSYEKL. The length of the CDR3 is 15 residues. With 1 base clipped from V and 6 bases from J, the junction kept 2 bases outside the gene matches. CDR3 nucleotides: TGCGCCAGCAGCCAAGGAACTAGCGGGGCCGGGGAGCTGTTTTTT. It codes for CASSQGTSGAGELFF.

The chain has TRBV27 and TRBJ2-5, with D uncertain. The germline V gene encodes CDR1 MNHEY and CDR2 SMNVEV (reference sequence). The CDR3 loop spans 15 amino acids. The V gene lost 1 base and the J gene lost 0 bases, with 9 bases spanning the gap. The chain's CDR3 is CASSLWAANQETQYF. The CDR3 DNA reads as TGTGCCAGCAGTTTATGGGCAGCCAACCAAGAGACCCAGTACTTC.

The rearrangement uses TRBV9 and TRBJ2-1; a possible D gene is TRBD2 (6 bases). This CDR3 is built from 16 residues. Looked up from germline, CDR1 is SGDLS and CDR2 is YYNGEE. V lost 3 bases and J 4 bases, leaving 17 bases between the germline ends. This CDR3 reads CASSGGDPNPYNEQFF. The DNA of the CDR3 is TGTGCCAGCAGCGGGGGGGATCCTAATCCTTACAATGAGCAGTTCTTC.

The rearrangement uses TRBV13 and TRBJ1-2, with TRBD1 identical over 8 bases. The CDR3 totals 16 residues. V lost 5 bases and J lost 2; bases outside the gene matches: 10. Germline loops: CDR1 PRHDT, CDR2 FYEKMQ (reference sequence). CDR3 DNA: TGTGCCAGCAGCCCAGGGGGCGGTACAAGAAACTATGGCTACACCTTC. Translated: CASSPGGGTRNYGYTF.

The chain links TRBV2 to TRBJ2-5; TRBD2 might be the D (5 bases). CDR3 length: 16 amino acids. Trimming removed 2 bases from V and 2 bases from J, with 15 bases in between. Germline V gene data show CDR1 as SNHLY and CDR2 as FYNNEI. CDR3 region: CASSESASPIQETQYF. The CDR3, as DNA: TGTGCCAGCAGTGAAAGTGCTAGCCCCATTCAAGAGACCCAGTACTTC.

V gene TRBV19 combines with J gene TRBJ2-7; perhaps TRBD1 as D (6 bases). V was pared by 4 bases and J by 1 base, with 14 bases between. This CDR3 comprises 15 residues. Germline loops: CDR1 LNHDA, CDR2 SQIVND (reference sequence). This CDR3 reads CASSTVQGMSYEQYF. The CDR3 DNA is TGTGCCAGTAGTACCGTACAGGGCATGTCCTACGAGCAGTACTTC.

The rearrangement links TRBV27 to TRBJ2-5; 10 bases fit TRBD1. V lost 5 bases to trimming and J lost 5 bases; unmatched junction nucleotides: 5. Germline CDR1 and CDR2: MNHEY and SMNVEV (reference sequence). The CDR3 runs 14 residues. The CDR3 region has the DNA TGTGCCAGCAGTCCGACAGGGGGCGAGGAGACCCAGTACTTC. This sequence encodes CASSPTGGEETQYF.

The chain uses TRBV30 and TRBJ2-7, with unresolved D. Germline V gene sequence: CDR1 GTSNPN, CDR2 SVGIG (reference sequence). The CDR3 spans 17 residues. V was trimmed by 0 bases and J by 3 bases, leaving 21 bases between them. The chain's CDR3 is CAWSVCCTSRLFYEQYF. CDR3 DNA sequence: TGTGCCTGGAGTGTTTGCTGTACTTCAAGACTTTTCTACGAGCAGTACTTC.

The rearrangement uses TRBV11-3 and TRBJ2-1, with a tentative D call TRBD1 (5 bases). Germline CDR1 reads SGHNT; CDR2 reads YENEEA. Trimming took off 2 bases at V and 12 bases at J, with 20 bases between the two ends. The CDR3 contains 15 residues. The CDR3 loop reads CASSLLSDSQAPQFF. The DNA for the CDR3 is TGTGCCAGCAGCTTACTAAGCGACAGCCAAGCACCGCAGTTCTTC.

The rearrangement joins TRBV30 to TRBJ1-5; D possibly corresponds to TRBD1 (5 bases). Germline CDR1 GTSNPN, CDR2 SVGIG (reference sequence). The CDR3 totals 13 residues. The V end lost 3 bases, the J end lost 7 bases, and 13 bases lay between the germline ends. The chain's CDR3 is CAWSEGQGQPQHF. The DNA of the CDR3 is TGTGCCTGGAGCGAAGGGCAGGGCCAGCCCCAGCATTTT.

This clone was found once. This chain uses TRBV18 with TRBJ1-1; D might be TRBD1 (5 bases). CDR1 and CDR2 from the germline V gene are KGHSH and LQKENI. The length of the CDR3 is 15 residues. Trimming cost V 4 bases and J 6 bases, with 18 bases left between them. CDR3 nucleotides: TGTGCCAGCTCACTTAGATTGGTCCGGGGGGCTGAAGCTTTCTTT. This codes for CASSLRLVRGAEAFF.

This chain connects TRBV27 to TRBJ2-2; tentative D call: TRBD1 (6 bases). Trimming pared 5 bases from V and 1 base from J, leaving 14 bases between. Germline V gene lookup returns CDR1 MNHEY and CDR2 SMNVEV (reference sequence). The CDR3 length is 16 residues. The CDR3 nucleotides are TGTGCCAGCAGTCACAGCCGGGACAAGAACACCGGGGAGCTGTTTTTT. Its protein is CASSHSRDKNTGELFF.

This sequence joins TRBV9 and TRBJ1-2, with no clear D. Germline CDR1 and CDR2: SGDLS and YYNGEE. The CDR3 length is 15 residues. V was cut by 0 bases and J by 1 base, with 10 bases left in between. The DNA of the CDR3 is TGTGCCAGCAGCGTAGTAACTGATATTAACTATGGCTACACCTTC. Its translation is CASSVVTDINYGYTF.

J is TRBJ2-5 and V is TRBV7-8; possibly TRBD1 for D (6 bases). CDR1 SGHVS and CDR2 FQNEAQ come from the germline V gene. V was shortened by 8 bases and J by 5 bases, with 21 bases between the two germline ends. This CDR3 is 15 amino acids long. This CDR3 is CASARANTGQETQYF. Here the CDR3 DNA reads TGTGCCAGCGCTCGAGCGAATACAGGGCAGGAGACCCAGTACTTC.

This sequence joins TRBV20-1 and TRBJ2-1; the D gene is possibly TRBD2 (5 bases). V was pared by 7 bases and J by 8 bases, with 9 bases between. This CDR3 has 10 residues. Germline V lookup: CDR1 DFQATT, CDR2 SNEGSKA (reference sequence). In DNA, the CDR3 is TGCAGTGTGAGGAGGTATGAGCAGTTCTTC. This encodes CSVRRYEQFF.

The CDR3 sequence: CASWPGHNGDSPLHF. The CDR3 DNA follows: TGTGCCAGCTGGCCCGGGCACAACGGGGATTCACCCCTCCACTTT. The genes are TRBV27 and TRBJ1-6, with no clear D. CDR3 length: 15 residues. Trimming left V 8 bases short and J 8 bases short, with 19 bases between. Germline loops: CDR1 MNHEY, CDR2 SMNVEV (reference sequence).